This TCR beta chain appears in the sequencing data of a study of blood T cells in healthy people across ages (dated by TCRdb to between 2014 and 2016). Describing the broader study: In model experiments, roughly one uniquely barcoded TCR beta cDNA molecule per two T cells was captured by template switching. Using the same blood draw, the study looked at two additional independent replicas of 1 million unique cDNA reads for two donors, one aged 18 to 30 and the other aged 80 or older. Using deep sequencing normalized with unique cDNA molecular identifiers, the study measured how TCR beta repertoire diversity changes with age. Four age groups were formed from the donors: young (average about 17 years), middle-aged (approximately 39), aged (62) and long-lived (about 80). To avoid experimental bias, donors of different ages were distributed randomly across sequencing lanes. Broad study findings and their caveats: A strong correlation was found between observed TCR beta diversity and the percentage of naive T cells measured by flow cytometry. Compared with the aged group, more naive CD4+ T cells, fewer expanded clones and increased TCR diversity were shown by the long-lived group, suggesting age selection. As age increased, observed TCR beta diversity per million T cells dropped in a roughly linear way, and a significant reduction was already evident by age 40. Because profiling used bulk unsorted PBMCs, naive and antigen-experienced compartments could not be compared conclusively. Estimates of total diversity from one million sequenced T cells were regarded as lower bounds and underestimates. Donor CMV infection status was unknown, potentially confounding age-related changes in expanded clonotypes.

Library preparation employed 5' RACE. Instrument used: Illumina HiSeq 2500. The second PCR ran for about 6 to 12 cycles and used a J-beta primer mix along with a sample-barcoded 5' primer. A unique molecular identifier was introduced onto each TCR beta cDNA molecule by a template-switch 5' adaptor carrying 12 random nucleotides. Each sample yielded at least 2.5 million CDR3-containing paired-end reads. First-strand cDNA was synthesized from all RNA with the Mint cDNA synthesis kit, primed by a TRBC-specific oligonucleotide. After uracil-DNA glycosylase treatment, a first 18-cycle PCR used universal primers M1SS and BC2_uni_R on all cDNA. The authors' analysis ran thus. Normalization of each sample was performed by random selection of 1 million high-quality reads, each carrying a distinct molecular identifier. Instead of being binned into consensus sequences, reads that shared molecular identifiers were thrown out. MiTCR, with a Q25 quality threshold and the strictest error-elimination algorithm, was used for CDR3 identification, clonotype clustering and error correction. A nonparametric unseen species model using Euler transformation provided a lower-bound estimate of total TCR beta diversity. TCRdb passed the public sequencing reads through fastp at Q25 and MiXCR, retaining productive beta sequences. Each entry merges the rows of one CDR3 protein and shows their most common DNA and genes. TCRdb, not the original authors, processed these V and J calls. The table for this sample lists about 1.4 million distinct CDR3 sequences; 45% to 70% of them were counted only once. Of the sample, 5.5% to 8% falls within the top ten clones.

Note on this clonotype: Its binding antigen is unknown. Nothing much larger sits one base from this clone, and base qualities are not available.

Donors were around 37 systemically healthy Caucasian individuals from Russia aged 6 to 90 years. About 9.6 milliliters of peripheral blood were collected from each donor into EDTA-treated Vacutainer tubes. PBMCs were isolated by Ficoll-Paque density-gradient centrifugation, with at least 6 million obtained per sample. Total RNA, at least 6 micrograms per sample, was extracted from PBMCs with Trizol reagent. For every donor, flow cytometry on a PBMC aliquot measured the percentage of naive CD45RAhigh/CD27high T cells. The CDR3, from cysteine to phenylalanine, totals 14 residues. This entry keeps only the CDR3 DNA: 42 bases, framed from base 1. V is clipped by 4 bases and J by 3 bases, and the sequence between their germline boundaries is 13 bases long. In the germline V gene, CDR1 corresponds to MNHEY and CDR2 to SVGAGI.

The sequence derives from a man younger than 35 in good health. The sample was blood. The sequence joins TRBV6-5 to TRBJ2-7, with the D segment possibly TRBD1 or TRBD2, each aligning over 5 bases. The CDR3 here reads CASSSRDGFYEQYF. Read as DNA, the sequence is TGTGCCAGCAGTTCTCGGGACGGGTTCTACGAGCAGTACTTC.